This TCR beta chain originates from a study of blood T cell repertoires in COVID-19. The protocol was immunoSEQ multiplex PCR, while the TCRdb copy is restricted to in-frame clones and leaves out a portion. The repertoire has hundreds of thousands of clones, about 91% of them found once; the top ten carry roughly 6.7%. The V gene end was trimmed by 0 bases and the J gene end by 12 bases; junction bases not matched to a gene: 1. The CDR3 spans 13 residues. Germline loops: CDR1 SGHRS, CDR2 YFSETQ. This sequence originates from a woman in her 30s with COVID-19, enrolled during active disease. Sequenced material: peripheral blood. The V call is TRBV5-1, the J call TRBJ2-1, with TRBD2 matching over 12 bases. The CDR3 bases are TGCGCCAGCAGCTTGGCACTAGCGGGAGGGCAGTTCTTC. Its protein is CASSLALAGGQFF.